The entry below gives a single T cell receptor beta chain sequence along with its context. The source of the sample is a study of STAT5B mutations in CD4+ large granular lymphocyte leukemia. The survey-level immunoSEQ assay was used. TCRdb's copy holds only in-frame clones and misses some; the assay was immunoSEQ multiplex PCR. Of approximately 36,000 clones in the sample, about 80% were seen once. With 1 base removed from V and 1 base from J, the gap between germline ends came to 13 bases. This CDR3 region has 17 residues. Germline V gives CDR1 SGHNT, CDR2 YENEEA. The source is a human donor in good health. This chain uses TRBV11-3 with TRBJ2-2; a possible D gene is TRBD1 (6 bases). The sample comprised CD4+ T cells from blood buffy coats. CDR3 amino acids: CASSLVGAQGNTGELFF. The DNA of the CDR3 is TGTGCCAGCAGCTTAGTAGGGGCACAGGGGAACACCGGGGAGCTGTTTTTT.